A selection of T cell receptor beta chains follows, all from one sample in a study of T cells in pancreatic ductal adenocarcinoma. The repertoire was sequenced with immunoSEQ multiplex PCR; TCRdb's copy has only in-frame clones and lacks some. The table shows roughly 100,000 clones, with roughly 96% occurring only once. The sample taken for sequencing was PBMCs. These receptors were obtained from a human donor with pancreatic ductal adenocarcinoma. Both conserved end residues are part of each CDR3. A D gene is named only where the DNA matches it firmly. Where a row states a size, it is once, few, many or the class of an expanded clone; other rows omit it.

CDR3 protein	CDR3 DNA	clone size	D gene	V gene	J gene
CASSNLYEQYF	TGTGCCAGCAGTAATCTCTACGAGCAGTACTTC	NA	NA	TRBV6-5	TRBJ2-7
CAWSLRSSYNEQFF	TGTGCCTGGAGTTTGCGGAGCTCCTACAATGAGCAGTTCTTC	NA	NA	TRBV30	TRBJ2-1
CATSSRQGQNTGELFF	TGTGCCACCAGCAGCAGACAGGGGCAGAACACCGGGGAGCTGTTTTTT	NA	TRBD1	TRBV15	TRBJ2-2
CASSLSGLSTDTQYF	TGTGCCAGCAGCTTAAGCGGCCTGAGCACAGATACGCAGTATTTT	NA	NA	TRBV11-2	TRBJ2-3
CASSLLENEQFF	TGTGCCAGCAGTTTGTTGGAGAATGAGCAGTTCTTC	NA	NA	TRBV28	TRBJ2-1
CASTPSGSGQETQYF	TGTGCCAGCACCCCTAGCGGGAGCGGCCAAGAGACCCAGTACTTC	NA	TRBD2	TRBV7-6	TRBJ2-5
CASSPGGSSGNTIYF	TGTGCCAGCAGCCCAGGGGGAAGCTCTGGAAACACCATATATTTT	once	TRBD1	TRBV28	TRBJ1-3
CAWRFGQGNYGYTF	TGTGCCTGGAGGTTCGGACAGGGAAACTATGGCTACACCTTC	NA	TRBD1	TRBV30	TRBJ1-2
CASRVGQGGTYEQYF	TGCGCCAGCAGAGTTGGACAGGGAGGCACCTACGAGCAGTACTTC	NA	TRBD1	TRBV5-1	TRBJ2-7
CASSYQGLGNQPQHF	TGTGCCAGCAGTTACCAGGGATTAGGCAATCAGCCCCAGCATTTT	NA	NA	TRBV2	TRBJ1-5
CASSLDSGNQPQHF	TGTGCCAGCAGCTTAGACAGTGGCAATCAGCCCCAGCATTTT	NA	NA	TRBV7-8	TRBJ1-5
CAINSGTSTDTQYF	TGTGCCATCAACAGCGGGACGAGCACAGATACGCAGTATTTT	once	TRBD2	TRBV10-3	TRBJ2-3
CASSFLSGRAYEQYF	TGTGCCAGCAGCTTCCTTAGCGGAAGAGCCTACGAGCAGTACTTC	NA	NA	TRBV7-9	TRBJ2-7
CASSLALAGDGDWNEQFF	TGCGCCAGCAGCTTGGCACTAGCGGGAGACGGCGACTGGAATGAGCAGTTCTTC	NA	TRBD2	TRBV5-1	TRBJ2-1
CASSSQGATFNEQFF	TGTGCCAGCAGCTCACAGGGGGCTACGTTCAATGAGCAGTTCTTC	NA	TRBD1	TRBV7-9	TRBJ2-1
CASSLAGAVYEQYF	TGTGCCAGCAGCCTAGCGGGAGCTGTCTACGAGCAGTACTTC	NA	TRBD2	TRBV5-4	TRBJ2-7
CASSPGQTKETQYF	TGTGCCAGCTCACCAGGGCAGACTAAAGAGACCCAGTACTTC	once	NA	TRBV18	TRBJ2-5
CSVESRAGANVLTF	TGCAGCGTTGAGTCCAGGGCTGGGGCCAACGTCCTGACTTTC	once	NA	TRBV29-1	TRBJ2-6
CASSPGQNQETQYF	TGCGCCAGCAGCCCCGGACAAAACCAAGAGACCCAGTACTTC	NA	NA	TRBV5-1	TRBJ2-5
CASSLAGSVSGEQFF	TGCGCCAGCAGCTTGGCCGGGAGTGTTAGTGGTGAGCAGTTCTTC	NA	NA	TRBV5-1	TRBJ2-1
CASSLWMDSQPQHF	TGTGCCAGCAGTTTATGGATGGACAGTCAGCCCCAGCATTTT	NA	NA	TRBV28	TRBJ1-5
CASSPQLAGGVREQYF	TGTGCCAGCTCACCACAACTAGCGGGAGGCGTTCGAGAGCAGTACTTC	NA	TRBD2	TRBV18	TRBJ2-7
CASSQPLLRGPYNEQFF	TGTGCCAGCAGCCAGCCACTATTGCGGGGTCCCTACAATGAGCAGTTCTTC	NA	NA	TRBV4-2	TRBJ2-1
CSFRTSGNTGELFF	TGCAGCTTCAGGACTAGCGGGAACACCGGGGAGCTGTTTTTT	NA	TRBD2	TRBV29-1	TRBJ2-2
CASSSYNTGAETQYF	TGTGCCAGCAGCTCATATAACACAGGGGCCGAGACCCAGTACTTC	NA	TRBD1	TRBV7-9	TRBJ2-5
CSVKDRDQPQHF	TGCAGCGTTAAGGACAGGGACCAGCCCCAGCATTTT	NA	TRBD1	TRBV29-1	TRBJ1-5
CASSPFSANYGYTF	TGTGCCAGCAGCCCCTTCAGCGCTAACTATGGCTACACCTTC	NA	NA	TRBV2	TRBJ1-2
CASSSHRGRGYEQYF	TGTGCCAGCAGTTCTCACAGGGGAAGGGGATACGAGCAGTACTTC	NA	TRBD1	TRBV6-1	TRBJ2-7
CASSPGQGGTGELFF	TGTGCCAGCTCACCGGGGCAGGGAGGCACCGGGGAGCTGTTTTTT	NA	NA	TRBV18	TRBJ2-2
CASSLGTGATDTQYF	TGCGCCAGCAGCTTGGGTACGGGAGCCACAGATACGCAGTATTTT	NA	NA	TRBV5-1	TRBJ2-3
CASSEFSAGNTIYF	TGTGCCAGCAGTGAGTTCAGCGCTGGAAACACCATATATTTT	NA	NA	TRBV2	TRBJ1-3
CASSRQGHTEAFF	TGTGCCAGCAGCAGACAGGGACACACTGAAGCTTTCTTT	NA	TRBD1	TRBV14	TRBJ1-1
CASSRTGYNEQFF	TGTGCCAGTAGTAGGACAGGATACAATGAGCAGTTCTTC	NA	TRBD1	TRBV19	TRBJ2-1
CASSARGSRTDTQYF	TGTGCCAGCAGCGCCCGGGGATCCCGCACAGATACGCAGTATTTT	NA	NA	TRBV5-4	TRBJ2-3
CATLRSASSYEQYF	TGTGCCACGCTGAGAAGCGCGAGCTCCTACGAGCAGTACTTC	NA	NA	TRBV10-3	TRBJ2-7
CASSFPGRAEQFF	TGTGCCAGCAGCTTCCCCGGGAGGGCTGAGCAGTTCTTC	NA	TRBD2	TRBV5-4	TRBJ2-1
CASSLMAGIQPQHF	TGTGCCAGCAGTTTAATGGCAGGTATTCAGCCCCAGCATTTT	NA	NA	TRBV28	TRBJ1-5
CASSYSLAGEAGELFF	TGTGCCAGCAGCTATTCCCTAGCGGGAGAGGCCGGGGAGCTGTTTTTT	NA	TRBD2	TRBV11-2	TRBJ2-2
CASSLVAGNYEQYF	TGCGCCAGCAGCTTGGTGGCGGGAAACTACGAGCAGTACTTC	NA	NA	TRBV5-1	TRBJ2-7